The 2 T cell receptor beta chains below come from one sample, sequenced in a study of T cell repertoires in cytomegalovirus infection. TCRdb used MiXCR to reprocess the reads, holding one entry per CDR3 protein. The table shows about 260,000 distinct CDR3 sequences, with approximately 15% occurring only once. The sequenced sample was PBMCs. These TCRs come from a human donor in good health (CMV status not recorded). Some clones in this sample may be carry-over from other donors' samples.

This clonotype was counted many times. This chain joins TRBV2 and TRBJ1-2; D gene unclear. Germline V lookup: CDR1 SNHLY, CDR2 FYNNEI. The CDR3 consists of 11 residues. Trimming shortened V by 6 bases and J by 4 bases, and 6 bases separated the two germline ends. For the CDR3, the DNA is TGTGCCAGCAGGGAAATCTATGGCTACACCTTC. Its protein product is CASREIYGYTF.

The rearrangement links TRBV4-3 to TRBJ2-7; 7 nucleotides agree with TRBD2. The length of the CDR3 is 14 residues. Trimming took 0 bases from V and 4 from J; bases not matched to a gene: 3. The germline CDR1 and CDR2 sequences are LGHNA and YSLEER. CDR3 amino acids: CASSQDWREYEQYF. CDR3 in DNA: TGCGCCAGCAGCCAAGATTGGCGGGAGTACGAGCAGTACTTC.